These 7 T cell receptor beta chains were all obtained from the same sample, sequenced in a study of T cell changes during pregnancy in multiple sclerosis. Sequencing used immunoSEQ multiplex PCR; TCRdb keeps in-frame clones, though not all of them. The sample shows some 100,000 clones, about 94% of them seen only once. The sample consisted of peripheral blood, taken before pregnancy. The receptor set was obtained from a female donor with multiple sclerosis, enrolled in a pregnancy study.

This chain connects TRBV5-1 to TRBJ2-1, with no clear D. Germline V gene lookup returns CDR1 SGHRS and CDR2 YFSETQ. Trimming took off 4 bases at V and 0 bases at J, with 20 bases between the two ends. The CDR3 has 18 amino acids. The CDR3 region has the DNA TGCGCCAGCAGCCCCAGTGTGGCCGCGGCGAGCTCCTACAATGAGCAGTTCTTC. Translated, it gives CASSPSVAAASSYNEQFF.

The rearrangement uses TRBV7-9 and TRBJ1-1; 9 nucleotides agree with TRBD1. This CDR3 has 16 residues. V lost 1 base, J lost 6 bases, and 9 bases stayed unmatched. Germline V gene data show CDR1 as SEHNR and CDR2 as FQNEAQ (reference sequence). CDR3 in DNA: TGTGCCAGCAGCTTAGGATCGGGACAGGGAATTGCTGAAGCTTTCTTT. This gives the protein CASSLGSGQGIAEAFF.

The chain recombines TRBV6-1 with TRBJ2-7; 7 bases line up with TRBD1. J was trimmed by 6 bases and V by 3 bases; bases with no gene match: 11. Germline CDR1 reads MNHNS; CDR2 reads SASEGT. CDR3 size: 15 residues. CDR3 sequence (DNA): TGTGCCAGCAGTGACCCGGGACAGAGCACCTTCGAGCAGTACTTC. This gives the protein CASSDPGQSTFEQYF.

CDR3 region: CASSFWQGAEYEKLFF. The CDR3 DNA follows: TGTGCCAGCAGCTTTTGGCAGGGGGCTGAGTATGAAAAACTGTTTTTT. This sequence joins TRBV7-9 and TRBJ1-4; 8 bases are shared with TRBD1. V shed 3 bases and J 6 bases; nucleotides not matched to a gene: 9. CDR1 is SEHNR and CDR2 is FQNEAQ in the germline V gene (reference sequence). The CDR3 extends over 16 amino acids.

This chain connects TRBV27 to TRBJ1-2; D not certain. Per germline, CDR1 MNHEY and CDR2 SMNVEV (reference sequence). The CDR3 has 14 amino acids. V was cut by 2 bases and J by 0 bases, with 7 bases left in between. DNA for the CDR3: TGTGCCAGCAGTTTACGCCGAGCTAACTATGGCTACACCTTC. It translates to CASSLRRANYGYTF.

The chain uses TRBV5-1 and TRBJ2-4; D possibly corresponds to TRBD1 (6 bases). Germline CDR1 reads SGHRS; CDR2 reads YFSETQ. This CDR3 spans 15 amino acids. V lost 6 bases, J lost 1 base, and 14 bases lay in between. This CDR3 reads CASTEGGIAKNIQYF. The DNA of the CDR3 is TGCGCCAGCACCGAAGGGGGTATTGCCAAAAACATTCAGTACTTC. The variable domain in full, completed from reference TRBV5-1 and TRBJ2-4, reads KAGVTQTPRYLIKTRGQQVTLSCSPISGHRSVSWYQQTPGQGLQFLFEYFSETQRNKGNFPGRFSGRQFSNSRSEMNVSTLELGDSALYLCASTEGGIAKNIQYFGAGTRLSVL.

The rearrangement joins TRBV19 to TRBJ2-5; 9 nucleotides agree with TRBD1. V shed 4 bases, J shed 4 bases, and the junction held 7 bases outside the gene matches. The germline V gene has CDR1 LNHDA and CDR2 SQIVND (reference sequence). The CDR3 is 15 residues long. Written as DNA, the CDR3 is TGTGCCAGTAGTAATCGACAGGGGGGGGCAGAGACCCAGTACTTC. This translates into CASSNRQGGAETQYF. Full variable domain (remainder filled in from reference TRBV19 and TRBJ2-5): DGGITQSPKYLFRKEGQNVTLSCEQNLNHDAMYWYRQDPGQGLRLIYYSQIVNDFQKGDIAEGYSVSREKKESFPLTVTSAQKNPTAFYLCASSNRQGGAETQYFGPGTRLLVL.